The sequence of this TCR beta chain was determined in a study of cytomegalovirus exposure and HLA in healthy donors. The PCR ran on 60 Vbeta and 13 Jbeta primers. Clones were sequenced by immunoSEQ multiplex PCR, and TCRdb holds only the in-frame ones, with some missing. The sample lists fewer than 150,000 clones, around 78% occurring once. Specimen: PBMCs. The sequence came from a woman aged 40 to 49 in good health and CMV-seropositive.

CDR3 protein: CASSQLRLAGGYYEQYF. The CDR3 bases are TGCGCCAGCAGCCAACTCAGACTAGCGGGAGGCTACTACGAGCAGTACTTC. This sequence joins TRBV4-1 and TRBJ2-7, with TRBD2 matching over 13 bases. CDR1 is MGHRA and CDR2 is YSYEKL in the germline V gene. The CDR3 is 17 amino acids. V lost 2 bases, J lost 3 bases, and 7 bases stayed unmatched.